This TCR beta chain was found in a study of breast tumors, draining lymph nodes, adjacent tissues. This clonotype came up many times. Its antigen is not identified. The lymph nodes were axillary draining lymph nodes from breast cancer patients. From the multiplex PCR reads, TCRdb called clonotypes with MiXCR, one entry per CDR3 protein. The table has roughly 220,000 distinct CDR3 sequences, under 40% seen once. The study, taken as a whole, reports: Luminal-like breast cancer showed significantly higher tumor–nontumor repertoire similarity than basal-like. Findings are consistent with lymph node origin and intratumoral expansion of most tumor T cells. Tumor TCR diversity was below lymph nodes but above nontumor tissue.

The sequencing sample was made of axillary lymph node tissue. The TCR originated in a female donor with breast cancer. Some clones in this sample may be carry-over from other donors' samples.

Written as DNA, the CDR3 is TGTGCCAGCAGCCAAACTGTGACTAGCGCCCAGAGAGAGACCCAGTACTTC. It is translated as CASSQTVTSAQRETQYF. This chain connects TRBV3-1 to TRBJ2-5, with TRBD2 matching 8 bases. This CDR3 spans 17 amino acids. Germline V gene lookup returns CDR1 LGHDT and CDR2 YNNKEL (reference sequence). Trimming cost V 2 bases and J 4 bases; bases outside gene matches: 12.